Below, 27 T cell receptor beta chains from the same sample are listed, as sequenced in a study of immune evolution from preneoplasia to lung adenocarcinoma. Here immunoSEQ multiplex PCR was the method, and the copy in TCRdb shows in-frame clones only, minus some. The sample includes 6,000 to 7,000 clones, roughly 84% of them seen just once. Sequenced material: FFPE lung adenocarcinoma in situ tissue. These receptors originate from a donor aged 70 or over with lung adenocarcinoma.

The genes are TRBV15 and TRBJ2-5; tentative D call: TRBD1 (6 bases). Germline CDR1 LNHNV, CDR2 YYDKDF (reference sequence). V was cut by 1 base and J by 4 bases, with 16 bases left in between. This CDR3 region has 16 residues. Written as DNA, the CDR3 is TGTGCCACCAGCAGAGTCGGCCAGGGGTTATCAGAGACCCAGTACTTC. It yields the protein CATSRVGQGLSETQYF.

The CDR3 coding sequence is TGTGCCAGCAGTGCGGTGGCAGGTTCCTACAATGAGCAGTTCTTC. It encodes CASSAVAGSYNEQFF. The chain has TRBV2 and TRBJ2-1; no definite D call. V dropped 4 bases and J dropped 1 base, with 11 bases sitting between them. CDR1 is SNHLY, CDR2 FYNNEI, per germline. CDR3 length equals 15 residues. The variable domain in full, with the rest retrieved from reference TRBV2 and TRBJ2-1, is EPEVTQTPSHQVTQMGQEVILRCVPISNHLYFYWYRQILGQKVEFLVSFYNNEISEKSEIFDDQFSVERPDGSNFTLKIRSTKLEDSAMYFCASSAVAGSYNEQFFGPGTRLTVL.

Here the CDR3 reads CASSPRAYGYTF. The CDR3 DNA is TGTGCCAGCAGTCCCAGGGCCTATGGCTACACCTTC. This chain uses TRBV6-1 with TRBJ1-2; the D gene is possibly TRBD1 (5 bases). This CDR3 spans 12 amino acids. V was clipped by 5 bases and J by 4 bases, with 8 bases between them. CDR1 and CDR2 from the germline V gene are MNHNS and SASEGT.

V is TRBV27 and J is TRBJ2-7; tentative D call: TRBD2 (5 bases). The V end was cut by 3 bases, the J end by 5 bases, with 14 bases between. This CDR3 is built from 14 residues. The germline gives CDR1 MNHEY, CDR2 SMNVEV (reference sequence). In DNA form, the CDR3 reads TGTGCCAGCAGTTTCGGGGAAAAAGCCCACGAGCAGTACTTC. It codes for CASSFGEKAHEQYF.

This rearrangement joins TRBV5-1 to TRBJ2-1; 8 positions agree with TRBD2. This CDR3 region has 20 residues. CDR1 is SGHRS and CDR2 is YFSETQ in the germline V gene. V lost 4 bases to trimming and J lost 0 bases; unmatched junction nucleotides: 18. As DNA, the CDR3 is TGCGCCAGCAGCCCCGTCTTTTTAGCGGGACAAGAGAGCTCCTACAATGAGCAGTTCTTC. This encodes CASSPVFLAGQESSYNEQFF.

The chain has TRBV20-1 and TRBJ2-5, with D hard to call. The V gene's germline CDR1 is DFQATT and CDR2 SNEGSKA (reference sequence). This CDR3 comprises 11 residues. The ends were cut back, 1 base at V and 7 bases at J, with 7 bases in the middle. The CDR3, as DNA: TGCAGTGCTAGAGCCCCCTTGACCCAGTACTTC. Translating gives CSARAPLTQYF.

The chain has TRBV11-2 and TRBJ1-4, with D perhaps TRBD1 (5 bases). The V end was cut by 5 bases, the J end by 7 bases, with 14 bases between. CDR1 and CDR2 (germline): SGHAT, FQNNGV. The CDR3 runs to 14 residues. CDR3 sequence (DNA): TGTGCCAGCAGCCAAAAACGGGGCAGTGAAAAACTGTTTTTT. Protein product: CASSQKRGSEKLFF.

Here the CDR3 reads CATTPTTHTNYGYTF. CDR3 nucleotide sequence: TGTGCCACCACACCCACCACCCATACTAACTATGGCTACACCTTC. The chain has TRBV2 and TRBJ1-2; the D is unclear. The V end was cut by 10 bases, the J end by 0 bases, with 18 bases between. The CDR3 sequence is 15 residues long. Germline V CDR1 and CDR2: SNHLY, FYNNEI.

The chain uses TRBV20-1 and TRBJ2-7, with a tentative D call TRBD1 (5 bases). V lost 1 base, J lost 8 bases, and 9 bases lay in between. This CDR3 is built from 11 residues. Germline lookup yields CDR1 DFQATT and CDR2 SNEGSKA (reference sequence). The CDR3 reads CSARGGDKQYF. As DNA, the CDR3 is TGCAGTGCTAGAGGGGGCGACAAGCAGTACTTC.

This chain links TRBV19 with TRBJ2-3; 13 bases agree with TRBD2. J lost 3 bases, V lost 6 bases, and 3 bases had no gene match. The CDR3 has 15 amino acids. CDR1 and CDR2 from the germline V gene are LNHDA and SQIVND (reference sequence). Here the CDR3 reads CASRGGLAGTDTQYF. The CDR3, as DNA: TGTGCCAGTAGGGGGGGACTAGCGGGAACAGATACGCAGTATTTT.

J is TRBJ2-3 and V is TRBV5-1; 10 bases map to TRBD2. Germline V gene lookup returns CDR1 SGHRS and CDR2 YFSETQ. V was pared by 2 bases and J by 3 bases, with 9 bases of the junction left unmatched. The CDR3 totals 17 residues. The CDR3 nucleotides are TGCGCCAGCAGCTTACTTCCGGGACTAGCGACGACAGATACGCAGTATTTT. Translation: CASSLLPGLATTDTQYF.

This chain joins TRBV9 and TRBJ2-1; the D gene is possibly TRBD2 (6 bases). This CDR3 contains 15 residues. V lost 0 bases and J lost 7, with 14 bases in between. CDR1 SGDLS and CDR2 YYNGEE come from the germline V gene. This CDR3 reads CASSVGAEEGNEQFF. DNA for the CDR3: TGTGCCAGCAGCGTAGGCGCGGAGGAGGGGAATGAGCAGTTCTTC.

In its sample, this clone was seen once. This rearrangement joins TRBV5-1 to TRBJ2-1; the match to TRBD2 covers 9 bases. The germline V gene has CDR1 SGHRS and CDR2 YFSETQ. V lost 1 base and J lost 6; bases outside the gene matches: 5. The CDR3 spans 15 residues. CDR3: CASSLSLAGFNEQFF. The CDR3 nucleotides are TGCGCCAGCAGCTTGAGTCTAGCGGGGTTCAATGAGCAGTTCTTC.

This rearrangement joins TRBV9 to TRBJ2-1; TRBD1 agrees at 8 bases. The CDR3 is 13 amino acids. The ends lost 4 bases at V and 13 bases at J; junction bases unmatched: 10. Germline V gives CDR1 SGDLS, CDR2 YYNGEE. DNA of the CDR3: TGTGCCAGCAGCATAGACAGGGGTAGTGACCAGTTCTTC. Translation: CASSIDRGSDQFF. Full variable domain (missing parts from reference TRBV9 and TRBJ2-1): DSGVTQTPKHLITATGQRVTLRCSPRSGDLSVYWYQQSLDQGLQFLIQYYNGEERAKGNILERFSAQQFPDLHSELNLSSLELGDSALYFCASSIDRGSDQFFGPGTRLTVL.

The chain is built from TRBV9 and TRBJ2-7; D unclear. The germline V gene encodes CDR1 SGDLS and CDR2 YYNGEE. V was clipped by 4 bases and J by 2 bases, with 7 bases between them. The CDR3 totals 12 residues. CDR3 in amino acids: CASSFSPYEQYF. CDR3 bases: TGTGCCAGCAGCTTCTCCCCCTACGAGCAGTACTTC.

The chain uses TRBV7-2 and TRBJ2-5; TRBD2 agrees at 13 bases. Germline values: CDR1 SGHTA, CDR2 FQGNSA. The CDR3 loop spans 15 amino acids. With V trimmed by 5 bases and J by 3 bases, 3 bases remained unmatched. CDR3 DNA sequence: TGTGCCAGCAGCCCCGGACTAGCGGGAGAAGAGACCCAGTACTTC. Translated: CASSPGLAGEETQYF.

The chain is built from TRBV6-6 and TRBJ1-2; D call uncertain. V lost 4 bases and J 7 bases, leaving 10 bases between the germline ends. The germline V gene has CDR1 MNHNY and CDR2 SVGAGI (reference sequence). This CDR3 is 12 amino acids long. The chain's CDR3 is CASSFGDSGYTF. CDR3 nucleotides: TGTGCCAGCAGTTTCGGTGACTCTGGCTACACCTTC.

CDR3 loop: CASSLGRWREDTGELFF. The CDR3 nucleotides read TGTGCCAGCAGCCTAGGGAGGTGGCGGGAGGACACCGGGGAGCTGTTTTTT. The chain is built from TRBV7-6 and TRBJ2-2, with 8 bases identical to TRBD2. The CDR3 totals 17 residues. The J segment lost 3 bases and the V segment lost 5 bases, leaving 11 bases of the junction unmatched. Per the germline V gene, CDR1 is SGHVS and CDR2 is FNYEAQ.

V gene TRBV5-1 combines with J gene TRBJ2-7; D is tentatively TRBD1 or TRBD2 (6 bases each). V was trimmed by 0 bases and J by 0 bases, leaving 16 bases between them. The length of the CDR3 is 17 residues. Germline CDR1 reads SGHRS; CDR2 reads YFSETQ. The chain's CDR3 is CASSLASGASRSYEQYF. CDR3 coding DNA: TGCGCCAGCAGCTTGGCCTCGGGGGCCTCTCGCTCCTACGAGCAGTACTTC.

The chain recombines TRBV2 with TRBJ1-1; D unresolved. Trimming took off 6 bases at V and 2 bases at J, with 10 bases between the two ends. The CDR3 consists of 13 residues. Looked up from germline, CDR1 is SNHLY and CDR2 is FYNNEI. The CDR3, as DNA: TGTGCCAGCAGACGAGACCGAAACACTGAAGCTTTCTTT. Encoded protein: CASRRDRNTEAFF.

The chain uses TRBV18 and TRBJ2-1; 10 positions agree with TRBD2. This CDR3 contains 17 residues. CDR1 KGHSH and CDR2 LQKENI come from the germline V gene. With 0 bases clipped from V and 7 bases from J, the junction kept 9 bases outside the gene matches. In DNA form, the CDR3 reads TGTGCCAGCTCACCACCGTTTCTAGCGGGAGTGACGAATGAGCAGTTCTTC. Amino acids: CASSPPFLAGVTNEQFF.

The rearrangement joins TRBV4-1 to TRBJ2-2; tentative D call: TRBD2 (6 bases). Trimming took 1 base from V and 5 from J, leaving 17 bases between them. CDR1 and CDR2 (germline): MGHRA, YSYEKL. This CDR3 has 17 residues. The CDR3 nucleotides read TGCGCCAGCAGCCAAGGATATAGCGGAGCAATTACCGGGGAGCTGTTTTTT. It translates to CASSQGYSGAITGELFF.

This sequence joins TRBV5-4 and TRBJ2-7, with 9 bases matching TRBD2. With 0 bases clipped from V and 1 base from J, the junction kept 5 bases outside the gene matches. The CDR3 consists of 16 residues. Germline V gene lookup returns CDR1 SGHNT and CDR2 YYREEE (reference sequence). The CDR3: CASSLGGSGRSYEQYF. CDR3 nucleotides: TGTGCCAGCAGCTTGGGGGGTAGCGGGAGATCCTACGAGCAGTACTTC.

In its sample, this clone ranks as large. CDR3 sequence (DNA): TGTGCCAGTAGTCTAAGGGGGGTGGAGACCCAGTACTTC. Translated, it gives CASSLRGVETQYF. This chain links TRBV19 with TRBJ2-5; D might be TRBD1 or TRBD2, each matching 6 bases. V was shortened by 5 bases and J by 5 bases, with 12 bases between the two germline ends. The CDR3 has 13 amino acids. Per germline, CDR1 LNHDA and CDR2 SQIVND (reference sequence).

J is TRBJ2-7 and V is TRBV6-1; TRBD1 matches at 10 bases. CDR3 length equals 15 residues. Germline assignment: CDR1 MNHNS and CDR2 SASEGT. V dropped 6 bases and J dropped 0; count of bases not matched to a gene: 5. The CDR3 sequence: CASRKDRGSSYEQYF. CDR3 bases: TGTGCCAGCAGGAAGGACAGGGGGAGCTCCTACGAGCAGTACTTC.

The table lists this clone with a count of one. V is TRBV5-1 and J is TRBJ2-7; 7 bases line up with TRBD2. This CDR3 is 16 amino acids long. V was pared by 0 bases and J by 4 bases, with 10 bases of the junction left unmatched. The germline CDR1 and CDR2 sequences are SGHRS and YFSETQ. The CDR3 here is CASSLAVGGSRYEQYF. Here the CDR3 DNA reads TGCGCCAGCAGCTTGGCCGTTGGCGGGAGTCGATACGAGCAGTACTTC.

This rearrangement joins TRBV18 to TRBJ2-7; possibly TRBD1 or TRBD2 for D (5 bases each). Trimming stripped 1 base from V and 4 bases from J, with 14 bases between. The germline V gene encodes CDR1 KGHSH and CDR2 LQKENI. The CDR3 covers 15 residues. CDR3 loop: CASSPRSGAQYEQYF. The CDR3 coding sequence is TGTGCCAGCTCACCACGTTCCGGGGCCCAGTACGAGCAGTACTTC.